The 10 T cell receptor beta chains listed next were all sequenced from one sample in a study of cytomegalovirus exposure and HLA in healthy donors. This table comes from immunoSEQ multiplex PCR, and its TCRdb copy is limited to in-frame clones, with some not included. The table lists 200,000 to 300,000 clones, roughly 91% of them singletons, with 3% to 3.5% in the top ten. Sequenced input: PBMCs. These receptors all stem from a woman in her 30s in good health and CMV-seronegative.

The rearrangement links TRBV29-1 to TRBJ2-3, with 7 bases aligning to TRBD2. V shed 0 bases, J shed 2 bases, and the junction held 11 bases outside the gene matches. CDR3 length: 17 residues. Germline CDR1 is SQVTM and CDR2 is ANQGSEA. CDR3 DNA sequence: TGCAGCGTTGAAGATATCCCTAGCGGAAACGACACAGATACGCAGTATTTT. The encoded protein is CSVEDIPSGNDTDTQYF.

The V call is TRBV5-1, the J call TRBJ1-1, with TRBD1 identical over 10 bases. Trimming at V came to 0 bases and at J to 0 bases, leaving 2 bases not matched to a gene. CDR3 length equals 16 residues. CDR1 and CDR2 from the germline V gene are SGHRS and YFSETQ. CDR3 sequence: CASSLVGQGMNTEAFF. The CDR3 DNA is TGCGCCAGCAGCTTGGTGGGACAGGGGATGAACACTGAAGCTTTCTTT.

This chain uses TRBV5-4 with TRBJ1-4; D might be TRBD1 (6 bases). The CDR3 contains 13 residues. Germline V gene lookup returns CDR1 SGHNT and CDR2 YYREEE (reference sequence). The V and J ends lost 0 bases and 7 bases respectively, with 7 bases between them. CDR3 sequence reads: CASSLGTVEKLFF. CDR3 DNA sequence: TGTGCCAGCAGCTTGGGGACAGTTGAAAAACTGTTTTTT.

This chain connects TRBV5-5 to TRBJ2-7, with D perhaps matching TRBD1 or TRBD2 (5 bases each). CDR1 and CDR2 (germline): SGHKS, YYEKEE (reference sequence). The V end was cut by 4 bases, the J end by 2 bases, with 13 bases between. The CDR3 runs 14 residues. CDR3 residues: CASSQTGTPYEQYF. Written as DNA, the CDR3 is TGTGCCAGCAGCCAGACCGGGACCCCCTACGAGCAGTACTTC.

The chain recombines TRBV7-9 with TRBJ1-1; D is ambiguous. The V end lost 5 bases, the J end lost 1 base, and 8 bases lay between the germline ends. CDR1 is SEHNR, CDR2 FQNEAQ, per germline (reference sequence). The CDR3 has 13 amino acids. CDR3 in amino acids: CASSGFKNTEAFF. For the CDR3, the DNA is TGTGCCAGCAGCGGGTTCAAGAACACTGAAGCTTTCTTT.

The J gene is TRBJ1-2, the V gene TRBV7-9; D is unclear. The germline CDR1 and CDR2 sequences are SEHNR and FQNEAQ (reference sequence). The CDR3 sequence is 13 residues long. The V gene lost 5 bases and the J gene lost 4 bases, with 11 bases spanning the gap. The CDR3 is CASSPSDFYGYTF. CDR3 nucleotides: TGTGCCAGCAGCCCTTCAGACTTCTATGGCTACACCTTC.

The chain uses TRBV5-1 and TRBJ1-1, with 8 nucleotides matching TRBD1. The CDR3 covers 15 residues. J gave up 3 bases and V 7 bases, and 11 bases lay outside the gene matches. Germline-derived CDR1 and CDR2 are SGHRS and YFSETQ. CDR3 sequence reads: CASHRGTGRHTEAFF. The CDR3 DNA sequence: TGCGCCAGCCACCGCGGGACAGGAAGACACACTGAAGCTTTCTTT.

The chain joins TRBV27 to TRBJ2-1, with D possibly being TRBD1 or TRBD2 (5 bases each). The CDR3 extends over 15 amino acids. Germline V gene data show CDR1 as MNHEY and CDR2 as SMNVEV (reference sequence). V lost 6 bases and J lost 3, with 15 bases in between. Written as DNA, the CDR3 is TGTGCCAGCAGAATAAAGGGACGGGACTACAATGAGCAGTTCTTC. This sequence encodes CASRIKGRDYNEQFF.

On this clone: In the same sample, other DNA sequences code for this CDR3. The J gene is TRBJ2-7, the V gene TRBV18, with D hard to call. V dropped 2 bases and J dropped 0 bases, with 8 bases sitting between them. In germline, CDR1 is KGHSH, CDR2 LQKENI. The CDR3 contains 14 residues. CDR3: CASSPSRNSYEQYF. The CDR3 nucleotides read TGTGCCAGCTCACCATCACGGAACTCCTACGAGCAGTACTTC.

This clone was counted a few times. This sequence joins TRBV9 and TRBJ1-2; D perhaps matches TRBD1 (5 bases). V was cut by 0 bases and J by 8 bases, with 11 bases left in between. The CDR3 is made up of 13 amino acids. Germline V gene lookup returns CDR1 SGDLS and CDR2 YYNGEE. As DNA, the CDR3 is TGTGCCAGCAGCGTAGCCCAGGGTGAAGGCTACACCTTC. Amino acid sequence: CASSVAQGEGYTF. Supplemented by reference TRBV9 and TRBJ1-2, the full variable domain reads DSGVTQTPKHLITATGQRVTLRCSPRSGDLSVYWYQQSLDQGLQFLIQYYNGEERAKGNILERFSAQQFPDLHSELNLSSLELGDSALYFCASSVAQGEGYTFGSGTRLTVV.